This T cell receptor (beta chain) was captured by sequencing in a study of blood T cells in healthy people across ages. Germline CDR1 SGHTA, CDR2 FQGNSA. V shed 4 bases and J shed 0 bases, with 13 bases lying between them. The CDR3 totals 15 residues. Primers used in a second PCR of roughly 7 to 11 cycles were a sample-barcoded 5' primer and a J-beta primer mix. TCRdb reprocessed the 5' RACE reads via MiXCR and lists one record per CDR3 protein. The data hold roughly 1.5 million distinct CDR3 sequences, with under 55% observed a single time. Study-wide findings and caveats: Researchers report that TCR beta diversity correlated strongly with naive T cell percentage.

About this clonotype: Antigen specificity is unknown.

What was sequenced was blood. This receptor was obtained from a woman aged 18-29 years in good health. The chain joins TRBV7-2 to TRBJ2-7; D unclear. The CDR3 DNA reads TGTGCCAGCAGCTATGCGGCCTGGAGCTCCTACGAGCAGTACTTC. The encoded protein is CASSYAAWSSYEQYF.